This TCR beta chain emerged from a study of blood T cells in healthy people across ages. The CDR3 has 17 residues. V was trimmed by 5 bases and J by 0 bases, leaving 20 bases between them. The germline gives CDR1 MNHEY, CDR2 SVGEGT. Primed by a sample-barcoded 5' primer and a J-beta primer mix, a second PCR proceeded for roughly 7 to 12 cycles. TCRdb fed the 5' RACE reads into MiXCR, producing one record per CDR3 protein. The table lists 550,000 to 750,000 distinct CDR3 sequences, over 20% of them singletons. The TCR originated in a man between 70 and 80 years old in good health. Input material: blood. This chain links TRBV6-2 or TRBV6-3 with TRBJ2-7; the D gene is possibly TRBD1 (6 bases). This CDR3 is CASSRYVRQDLSYEQYF. In nucleotides, the CDR3 is TGTGCCAGCAGTCGCTACGTTCGACAGGACCTCTCCTACGAGCAGTACTTC.